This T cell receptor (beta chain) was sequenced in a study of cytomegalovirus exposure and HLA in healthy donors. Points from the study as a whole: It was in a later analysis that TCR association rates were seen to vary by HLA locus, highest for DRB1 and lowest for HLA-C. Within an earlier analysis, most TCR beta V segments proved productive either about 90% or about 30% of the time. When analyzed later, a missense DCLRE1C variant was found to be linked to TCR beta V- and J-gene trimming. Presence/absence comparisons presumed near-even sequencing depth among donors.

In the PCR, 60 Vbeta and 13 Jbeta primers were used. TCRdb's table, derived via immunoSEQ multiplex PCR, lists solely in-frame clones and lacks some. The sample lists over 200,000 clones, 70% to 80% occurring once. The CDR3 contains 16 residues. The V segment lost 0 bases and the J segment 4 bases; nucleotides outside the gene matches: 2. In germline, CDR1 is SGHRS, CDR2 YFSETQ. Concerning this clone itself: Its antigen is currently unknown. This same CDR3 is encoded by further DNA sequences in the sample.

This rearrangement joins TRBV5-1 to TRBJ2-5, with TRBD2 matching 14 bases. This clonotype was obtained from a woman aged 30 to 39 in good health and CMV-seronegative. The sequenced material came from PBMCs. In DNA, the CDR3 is TGCGCCAGCAGCTTGGGACTAGCGGGAGGGGGAGAGACCCAGTACTTC. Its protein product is CASSLGLAGGGETQYF.